The entry below gives a single T cell receptor (beta chain) sequence along with its context. What it recognizes is unknown. The record originates from a study of OX40 agonist ivuxolimab in advanced cancers. Study summary: Ivuxolimab is an agonistic anti-OX40 (CD134) antibody, and patients were treated with it. Findings of the study overall: Near-lowest levels of clonal expansion characterized partial responders at 0.1-3.0 mg/kg.

Measured with immunoSEQ multiplex PCR; TCRdb has only the in-frame clones, and not every one. The table includes about 77,000 clones, about four fifths detected once. Sequencing was performed on CD4+ or CD8+ T cells sorted from blood, taken in a trial of the OX40 agonist ivuxolimab. This clonotype originated in an adult with an advanced solid tumor such as melanoma, head and neck, liver or kidney cancer.

As DNA, the CDR3 is TGTGCCAGCAGTGAACGGGGGGTTGGCACAGATACGCAGTATTTT. Translated, it gives CASSERGVGTDTQYF. The V gene is TRBV2, the J gene TRBJ2-3; TRBD2 matches at 7 bases. The CDR3 totals 15 residues. V was pared by 2 bases and J by 1 base, with 3 bases of the junction left unmatched. Germline V gene lookup returns CDR1 SNHLY and CDR2 FYNNEI. Using reference TRBV2 and TRBJ2-3 for the parts outside the CDR3, the full variable domain is EPEVTQTPSHQVTQMGQEVILRCVPISNHLYFYWYRQILGQKVEFLVSFYNNEISEKSEIFDDQFSVERPDGSNFTLKIRSTKLEDSAMYFCASSERGVGTDTQYFGPGTRLTVL.